This entry describes one T cell receptor beta chain. Its antigen is unidentified. Following autologous stem cell transplantation, relapse occurred in every patient, and exposure to brentuximab vedotin varied. This entry belongs to a study of PD-1 blockade in classical Hodgkin lymphoma. Sequencing used immunoSEQ multiplex PCR; TCRdb keeps in-frame clones, though not all of them. The sample yields roughly 60,000 clones, 85% to 90% seen once. Germline V CDR1 and CDR2: MNHEY, SVGAGI. The CDR3 spans 11 residues. Trimming left V 10 bases short and J 6 bases short, with 13 bases between. Study-level findings and limits: While CD8+ TCR diversity did not rise significantly by C4D1, CD4+ TCR diversity did. Exclusion removed patients who began nivolumab under 1 year after ASCT. Baseline diversity was lower in partial responders and progressors than complete responders. Newly diagnosed patients had baseline TCR diversity that was reportedly lower than that of healthy donors.

Sequencing was performed on peripheral blood mononuclear cells (PBMCs), taken before the second cycle of nivolumab. This TCR derives from a human donor with classical Hodgkin lymphoma. The gene calls are TRBV6-5 and TRBJ2-7; D unresolved. The CDR3 spells CATSLGREQYF. In DNA, the CDR3 is TGTGCCACCTCCTTGGGTCGCGAGCAGTACTTC.